The clone carrying this T cell receptor beta chain occurred many times. Its antigen is undetermined. The sample originates from a study of T cells in Graves' hyperthyroidism and ophthalmopathy. Study-level background: Upon initial diagnosis and before any treatment, peripheral blood was collected. Findings and caveats of the study: Most thyroid clonotypes expanded above 0.001 appeared in blood too.

Trimming at V came to 5 bases and at J to 7 bases, leaving 14 bases not matched to a gene. The CDR3 has 15 residues. CDR1 is LNHDA, CDR2 SQIVND, per germline (reference sequence). Amplified regions were TCR beta CDR3 sequences from RNA transcripts. RT-PCR in the first round (using the HTBI primer set) targeted the TCR CDR3. TCRdb redid the calling of the multiplex PCR reads with MiXCR, one entry per CDR3 protein. The sample lists 250,000 or so distinct CDR3 sequences; 15% to 20% were seen once. This rearrangement joins TRBV19 to TRBJ2-7; TRBD2 matches 7 bases. Source material: blood. This sequence originates from a woman aged 18-29 years with Graves' ophthalmopathy. The CDR3 nucleotides read TGTGCCAGTAGTGCCCGACTAGCCGGCGCGGGGGAGCAGTACTTC. Translated, it gives CASSARLAGAGEQYF.